This T cell receptor (beta chain) was observed in a study of CD8 T cells in ankylosing spondylitis. The CDR3 has 13 residues. Germline CDR1 and CDR2: DFQATT and SNEGSKA (reference sequence). J lost 6 bases, V lost 6 bases, and 8 bases had no gene match. The study, taken as a whole, reports: Among TCR beta sequences, a motif of eight highly homologous variants appeared characteristic of ankylosing spondylitis blood. It was reported that disease-linked clones were significantly enriched in matched ankylosing spondylitis synovial fluid. Reactive arthritis synovial fluid and blood previously showed some of these motif variants.

TCRdb called the 5' RACE reads again in MiXCR, with one record for every CDR3 protein. The sample yields some 840,000 distinct CDR3 sequences, roughly 10% seen once. As to this clonotype: No antigen is known for it.

The chain carries TRBV20-1 and TRBJ2-7; TRBD1 matches at 10 bases. Sample: blood, either unsorted or a sorted T cell fraction (not recorded which). The receptor was derived from a male donor with ankylosing spondylitis. CDR3 residues: CSAPGQGRSEQYF. CDR3 nucleotides: TGCAGTGCGCCGGGACAGGGGCGATCCGAGCAGTACTTC.